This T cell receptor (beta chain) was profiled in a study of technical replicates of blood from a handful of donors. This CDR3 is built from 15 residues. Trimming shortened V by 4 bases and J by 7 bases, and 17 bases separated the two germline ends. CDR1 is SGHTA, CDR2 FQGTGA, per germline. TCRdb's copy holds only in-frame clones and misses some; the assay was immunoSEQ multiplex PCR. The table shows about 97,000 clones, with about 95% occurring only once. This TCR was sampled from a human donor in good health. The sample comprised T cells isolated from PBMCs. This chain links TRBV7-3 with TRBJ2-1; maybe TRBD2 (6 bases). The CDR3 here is CASSSYGTFANEQFF. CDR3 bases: TGTGCCAGCAGCTCTTACGGGACTTTCGCTAATGAGCAGTTCTTC.